The present T cell receptor beta chain was sequenced within a study of CXCR3-negative and CXCR3-positive naive CD8 T cells. A word on this clonotype: Antigen: not known.

The method, 5' RACE with UMI labels, was used to prepare the TRB cDNA libraries. TCRdb processed the 5' RACE reads again and assigns one entry to each CDR3 protein, with no DNA. The sample includes 130,000 to 150,000 distinct CDR3 sequences. Overall study findings and caveats: TRB CDR3s were more hydrophobic in CXCR3-positive than in CXCR3-negative naive cells. In naive cells, CXCR3-negative and CXCR3-positive subsets had similar TRBV-TRBJ usage; memory cells differed.

The CDR3 is made up of 13 amino acids. Germline V lookup: CDR1 SNHLY, CDR2 FYNNEI. The sequence was obtained from a human donor in good health. Some clones in this sample may be carry-over from other donors' samples. The rearrangement joins TRBV2 to TRBJ1-1. The sample comprised naive CXCR3+ CD8+ T cells from blood. As to subset: CD45RO-CCR7+CD27+CD95- naive CD8+ T cells expressing CXCR3 (TNR3+). The CDR3 here is CASMRGLNTEAFF.